This TCR beta chain originates from a study of read filtering for tumor transcriptome and immune sequencing. Study-level background: Revised staging placed under ten patients in R-ISS I, about 15 in II, 7 in III. After DNase treatment, RNA was made into whole-transcriptome libraries.

Notes on the study in general: IR-seq and RNA-seq agreed better without single-read clonotypes.

From approximately 400 ng of RNA, a library with molecular barcoded alpha/delta and beta/gamma adaptors was made. TCRdb reanalysed the reads using MiXCR and keeps one entry per CDR3 protein. The sample includes about 130,000 distinct CDR3 sequences, about an eighth of them seen just once. This clonotype was counted at least ten times. The antigen remains unidentified. The junction departs from germline at one end; a sequencing error may be responsible. The CDR3 loop spans 13 amino acids. The germline gives CDR1 SGHRS, CDR2 YFSETQ. This TCR was recovered from a donor aged 40 or over with multiple myeloma. The chain links TRBV5-1 to TRBJ2-7; D possibly matches TRBD1 or TRBD2 (5 bases each). Sequences were obtained from a population of CD138-negative cells sorted from bone marrow. The CDR3 DNA reads TGTGCCAGCAGCTTAGGGGAGTACTACGAGCAGTACTTC. Amino acid sequence: CASSLGEYYEQYF.